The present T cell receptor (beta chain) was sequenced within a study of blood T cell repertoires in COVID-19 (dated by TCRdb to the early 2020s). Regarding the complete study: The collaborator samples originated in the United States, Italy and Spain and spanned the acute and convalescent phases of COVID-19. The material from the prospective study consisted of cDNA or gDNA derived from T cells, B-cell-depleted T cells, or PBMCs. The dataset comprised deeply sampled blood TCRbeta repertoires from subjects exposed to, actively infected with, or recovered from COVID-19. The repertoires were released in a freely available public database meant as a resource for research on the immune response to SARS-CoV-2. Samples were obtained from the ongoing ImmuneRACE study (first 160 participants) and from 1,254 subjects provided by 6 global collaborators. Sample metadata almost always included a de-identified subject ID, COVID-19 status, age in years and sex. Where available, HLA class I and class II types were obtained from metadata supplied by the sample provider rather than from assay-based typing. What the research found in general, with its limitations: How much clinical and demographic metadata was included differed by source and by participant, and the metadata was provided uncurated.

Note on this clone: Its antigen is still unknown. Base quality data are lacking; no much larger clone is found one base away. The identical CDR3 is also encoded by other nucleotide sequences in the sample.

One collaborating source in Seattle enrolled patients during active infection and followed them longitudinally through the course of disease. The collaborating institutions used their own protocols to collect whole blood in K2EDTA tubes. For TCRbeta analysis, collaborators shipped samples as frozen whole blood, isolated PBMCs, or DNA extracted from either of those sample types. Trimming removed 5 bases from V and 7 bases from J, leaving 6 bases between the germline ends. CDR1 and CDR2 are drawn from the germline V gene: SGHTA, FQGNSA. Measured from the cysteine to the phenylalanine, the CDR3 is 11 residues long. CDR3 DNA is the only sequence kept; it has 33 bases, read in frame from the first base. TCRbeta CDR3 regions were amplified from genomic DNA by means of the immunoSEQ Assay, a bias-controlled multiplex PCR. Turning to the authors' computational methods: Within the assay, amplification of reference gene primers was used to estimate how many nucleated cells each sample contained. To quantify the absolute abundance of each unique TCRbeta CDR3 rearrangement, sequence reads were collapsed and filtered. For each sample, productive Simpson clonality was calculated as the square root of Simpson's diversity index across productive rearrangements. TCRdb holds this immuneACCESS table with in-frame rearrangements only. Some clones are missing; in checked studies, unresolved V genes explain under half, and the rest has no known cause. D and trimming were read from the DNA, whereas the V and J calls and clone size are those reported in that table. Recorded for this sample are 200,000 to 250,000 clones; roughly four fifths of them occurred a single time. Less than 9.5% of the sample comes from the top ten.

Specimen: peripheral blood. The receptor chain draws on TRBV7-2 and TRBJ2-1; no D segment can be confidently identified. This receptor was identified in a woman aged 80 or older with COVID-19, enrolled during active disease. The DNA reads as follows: TGTGCCAGCAGCCCCCGGAATGAGCAGTTCTTC. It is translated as CASSPRNEQFF.